This is a list of T cell receptor beta chains from one sample in a study of T cells in Graves' hyperthyroidism and ophthalmopathy. TCRdb re-called the multiplex PCR reads with MiXCR, one entry per CDR3 protein. The data contain roughly 380,000 distinct CDR3 sequences, roughly an eighth of them singletons. Material for sequencing was blood. These TCRs come from a woman aged 18 to 35 with Graves' hyperthyroidism. The CDR3 runs from the conserved cysteine through the conserved F or W. A D gene is named only where the DNA matches it firmly. A row's size may be missing; if present it is once, few, many or a size class.

j_call v_call d_call clone_size cdr3_aa cdr3_nt
TRBJ2-4 TRBV4-1 TRBD2 . CASSQEYGAGGYRKNIQYF TGCGCCAGCAGCCAAGAATACGGAGCGGGAGGGTATAGAAAAAACATTCAGTACTTC
TRBJ1-2 TRBV15 TRBD1 . CATSRDPGQGASYGYTF TGTGCCACCAGCAGAGATCCGGGACAGGGGGCTTCCTATGGCTACACCTTC
TRBJ1-1 TRBV10-3 . few CASEQKLNTEAFF TGTGCCTCCGAACAGAAGCTGAACACTGAAGCTTTCTTT
TRBJ1-2 TRBV18 TRBD1 . CASSPRGPDGYTF TGTGCCAGTTCTCCCAGGGGGCCGGATGGCTACACCTTC
TRBJ1-1 TRBV5-1 TRBD1 many CASSLEQGRGEAFF TGCGCCAGCAGCTTGGAACAGGGGAGGGGTGAAGCTTTCTTT
TRBJ2-7 TRBV30 . . CAWSVHNGIAEQYF TGTGCCTGGAGTGTACATAACGGGATAGCCGAGCAGTACTTC
TRBJ2-7 TRBV10-3 . many CAISRERGEQYF TGTGCCATCAGCAGGGAAAGGGGCGAGCAGTACTTC
TRBJ2-1 TRBV12-3/TRBV12-4 . once CASSLGSGRGEQFF TGTGCCAGCAGTTTAGGTAGCGGAAGAGGTGAGCAGTTCTTC
TRBJ2-1 TRBV29-1 . few CSVETVQGPGDEQFF TGCAGCGTTGAAACCGTTCAGGGCCCCGGGGATGAGCAGTTCTTC
TRBJ2-3 TRBV7-2 TRBD1 many CASSLVGTGAGSSTDTQYF TGTGCCAGCAGCTTAGTCGGGACAGGGGCAGGATCTAGCACAGATACGCAGTATTTT
TRBJ1-1 TRBV2 . many CASTLIPDRPTEAFF TGTGCCAGCACTCTAATCCCCGACAGGCCCACTGAAGCTTTCTTT
TRBJ2-5 TRBV11-2 . many CASRTLGTQYF TGTGCCAGCAGAACTTTAGGGACCCAGTACTTC
TRBJ2-2 TRBV5-6 . many CASSLPGLPNTGELFF TGTGCCAGCAGCTTGCCGGGGCTACCGAACACCGGGGAGCTGTTTTTT
TRBJ1-1 TRBV2 TRBD1 many CASSWGQGAFF TGTGCCAGCAGTTGGGGACAGGGAGCTTTCTTT
TRBJ2-2 TRBV12-3/TRBV12-4 . many CASRVTGSNTGELFF TGTGCCAGCAGGGTGACAGGCTCGAACACCGGGGAGCTGTTTTTT
TRBJ2-2 TRBV12-3/TRBV12-4 TRBD2 . CASSTGLAGVGGELFF TGTGCCAGCAGTACCGGACTAGCGGGAGTCGGAGGGGAGCTGTTTTTT
TRBJ2-7 TRBV7-2 . many CASSLPVGFYEQYF TGTGCCAGCAGCCTCCCGGTGGGGTTCTACGAGCAGTACTTC